This TCR beta chain was sequenced during a study of control samples from healthy donors and cancer patients (dated by TCRdb to the early 2020s). Library method: the immunoSEQ multiplex PCR assay. TCRdb holds this immuneACCESS table with in-frame rearrangements only. Some clones are missing; in checked studies, unresolved V genes explain under half, and the rest has no known cause. The sample table contains some 140,000 clones; only one count was recorded for around 94% of them. The ten largest clonotypes hold 11% to 15% of the sample. The CDR3 starts with the cysteine, ends with the phenylalanine, and has 14 residues. The CDR3 DNA has 42 bases and is translated from base 1. As encoded in the germline V gene (reference sequence), CDR1 is MNHEY while CDR2 is SMNVEV. V is pruned by 4 bases and J by 5 bases, leaving 1 base of the junction without a gene match. With respect to this clone: No antigen is known for it. It has no much larger one-base neighbor in the sample; base qualities were not kept.

The clonotype originates from a man aged 60 to 75 with colorectal cancer. The sample comprised PBMCs. The sequence links TRBV27 to TRBJ2-2, with 10 bases matching TRBD1. CDR3 loop: CASSSGQGTGELFF. The DNA sequence follows: TGTGCCAGCAGTTCGGGACAGGGGACCGGGGAGCTGTTTTTT.